A selection of T cell receptor beta chains follows, all from one sample in a study of blood T cell repertoires in COVID-19. Data came from immunoSEQ multiplex PCR; TCRdb stores just in-frame clones and leaves some out. The sample has 200,000 to 300,000 clones, about nine tenths seen once. What was sequenced was peripheral blood. The receptor source for this set is a man aged 55 to 70 who had recovered from COVID-19. CDR3s include the opening cysteine and the closing phenylalanine or tryptophan. D genes are given only for firm matches.

>TRBD2|14|TRBV5-5|TRBJ2-7
CASSLEGLSYEQYF
>TRBD1|13|TRBV6-1|TRBJ2-7
CASSEGQTYEQYF
>TRBD1|14|TRBV5-1|TRBJ2-5
CASSLKGGPETQYF
>.|16|TRBV27|TRBJ2-1
CASSPESLTIYNEQFF
>.|15|TRBV6-5|TRBJ2-1
CASSPSGGSYNEQFF
>TRBD2|17|TRBV3-1/TRBV3-2|TRBJ2-5
CASSQDRLAGLQETQYF
>.|14|TRBV28|TRBJ1-2
CASSPFSGTAGYTF
>TRBD2|15|TRBV19|TRBJ2-3
CASSRASGGEDTQYF
>.|14|TRBV6-6|TRBJ2-3
CASLSVGGTDTQYF
>.|17|TRBV7-8|TRBJ2-2
CASSLAPLDPTGGELFF
>.|12|TRBV30|TRBJ1-2
CAYTGGARGYTF
>TRBD1|17|TRBV7-2|TRBJ1-2
CASSLGGTGASNYGYTF
>.|14|TRBV25-1|TRBJ1-2
CASSRLQGSNGYTF